This T cell receptor (beta chain) was retrieved from a study of OX40 agonist ivuxolimab in advanced cancers. Across the whole study: The treatment was a fully human IgG2 OX40 agonist, ivuxolimab. Three patients, one with hepatocellular carcinoma and two with cutaneous melanoma, responded partially. Study results and caveats: CD8+ T cells (on average) carried more expanded clones than CD4+ T cells.

In the case of this clone: Its antigen is unidentified.

The CDR3 runs 13 residues. Germline V gene lookup returns CDR1 MDHEN and CDR2 SYDVKM. V dropped 7 bases and J dropped 7; count of bases not matched to a gene: 9. Repertoires were generated with immunoSEQ multiplex PCR, while TCRdb's copy carries only in-frame clones and drops some. The sample has tens of thousands of clones, 70% to 85% seen once. The V gene is TRBV28, the J gene TRBJ1-2; 7 bases align to TRBD1. The receptor was derived from an adult with an advanced solid tumor such as melanoma, head and neck, liver or kidney cancer. The sample here was CD4+ or CD8+ T cells sorted from blood, taken in a trial of the OX40 agonist ivuxolimab. CDR3 sequence: CASIPQGVGGYTF. CDR3 in DNA: TGTGCCAGCATCCCGCAGGGGGTAGGTGGCTACACCTTC.